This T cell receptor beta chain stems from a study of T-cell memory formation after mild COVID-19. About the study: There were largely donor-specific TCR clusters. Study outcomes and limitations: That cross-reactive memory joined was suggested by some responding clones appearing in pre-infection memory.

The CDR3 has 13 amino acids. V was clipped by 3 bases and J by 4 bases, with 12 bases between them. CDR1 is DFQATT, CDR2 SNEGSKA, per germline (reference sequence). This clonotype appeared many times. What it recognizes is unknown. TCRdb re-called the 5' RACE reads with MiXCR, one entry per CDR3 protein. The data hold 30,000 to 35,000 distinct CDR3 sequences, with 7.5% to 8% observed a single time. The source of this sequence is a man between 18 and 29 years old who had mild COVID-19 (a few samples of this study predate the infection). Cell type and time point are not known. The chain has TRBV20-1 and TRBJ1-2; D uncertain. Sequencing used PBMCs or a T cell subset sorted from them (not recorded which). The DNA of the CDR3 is TGCAGTGCTAGGGGATATAAGGGCTATGGCTACACCTTC. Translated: CSARGYKGYGYTF.